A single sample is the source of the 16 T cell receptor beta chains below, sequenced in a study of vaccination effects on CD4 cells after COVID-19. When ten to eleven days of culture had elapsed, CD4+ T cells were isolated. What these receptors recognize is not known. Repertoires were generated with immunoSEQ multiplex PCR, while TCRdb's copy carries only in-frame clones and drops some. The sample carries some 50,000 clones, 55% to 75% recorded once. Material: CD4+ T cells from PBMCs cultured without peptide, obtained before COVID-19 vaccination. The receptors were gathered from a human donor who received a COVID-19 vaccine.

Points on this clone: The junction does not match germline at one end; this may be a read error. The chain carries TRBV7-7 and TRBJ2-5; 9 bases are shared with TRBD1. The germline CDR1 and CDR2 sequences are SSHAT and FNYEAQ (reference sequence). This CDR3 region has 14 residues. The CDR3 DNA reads TGTGCTAGCAGCCAGGGACAGGGCCAAGAGACCCAGTACTTC. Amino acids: CASSQGQGQETQYF.

In nucleotides, the CDR3 is TGTGCCAGCAGCTTGGCCGTGGGGTCGGCAGATACGCAGTATTTT. It codes for CASSLAVGSADTQYF. The chain links TRBV5-4 to TRBJ2-3, with D hard to call. V shed 0 bases and J shed 4 bases, with 12 bases lying between them. CDR3 size: 15 residues. Germline-derived CDR1 and CDR2 are SGHNT and YYREEE (reference sequence).

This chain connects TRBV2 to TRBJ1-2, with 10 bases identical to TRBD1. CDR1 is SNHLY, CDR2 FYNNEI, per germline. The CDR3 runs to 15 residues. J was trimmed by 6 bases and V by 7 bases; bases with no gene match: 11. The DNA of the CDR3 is TGTGCCAGCATTGGGGACAGGGGAAAATGGAATGGCTACACCTTC. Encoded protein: CASIGDRGKWNGYTF.

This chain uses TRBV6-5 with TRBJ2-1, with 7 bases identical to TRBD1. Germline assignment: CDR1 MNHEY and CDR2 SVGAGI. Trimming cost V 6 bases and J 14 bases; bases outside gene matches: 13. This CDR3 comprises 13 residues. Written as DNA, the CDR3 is TGTGCCAGCAGGCCTCCGGGACAGATAGCCAAGTTCTTC. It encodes CASRPPGQIAKFF.

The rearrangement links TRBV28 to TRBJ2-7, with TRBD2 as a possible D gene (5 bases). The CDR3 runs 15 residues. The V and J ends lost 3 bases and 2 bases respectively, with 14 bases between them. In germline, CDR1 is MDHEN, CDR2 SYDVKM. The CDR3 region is CASSLRGSLPYEQYF. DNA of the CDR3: TGTGCCAGCAGTTTGCGAGGGAGCCTACCCTACGAGCAGTACTTC.

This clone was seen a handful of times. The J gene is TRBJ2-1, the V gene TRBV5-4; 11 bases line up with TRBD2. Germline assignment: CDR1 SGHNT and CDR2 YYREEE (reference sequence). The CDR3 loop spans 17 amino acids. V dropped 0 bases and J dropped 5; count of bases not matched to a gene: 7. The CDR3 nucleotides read TGTGCCAGCAGCTTGGCCCAGACTAGCGGGGTAAACAATGAGCAGTTCTTC. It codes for CASSLAQTSGVNNEQFF.

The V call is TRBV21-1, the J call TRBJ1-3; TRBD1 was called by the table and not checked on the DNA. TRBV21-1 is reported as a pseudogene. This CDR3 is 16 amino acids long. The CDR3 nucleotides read TGTGCCAGCAGGCACAGGGAACGTAATGCTGGAAACACCATATATTTT. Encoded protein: CASRHRERNAGNTIYF.

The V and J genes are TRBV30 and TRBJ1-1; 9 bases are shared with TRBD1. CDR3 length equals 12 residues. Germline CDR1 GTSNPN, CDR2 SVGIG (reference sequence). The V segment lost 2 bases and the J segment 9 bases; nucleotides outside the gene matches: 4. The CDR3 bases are TGTGCCTGGAGTTACAGGGGGCGGCAAGCTTTCTTT. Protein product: CAWSYRGRQAFF.

CDR3 amino acids: CASRLRETGELFF. CDR3 DNA sequence: TGTGCCAGCCGGTTGCGGGAGACCGGGGAGCTGTTTTTT. The rearrangement uses TRBV12-3 or TRBV12-4 and TRBJ2-2; TRBD2 matches at 7 bases. J was trimmed by 5 bases and V by 8 bases; bases with no gene match: 5. The CDR3 is 13 amino acids.

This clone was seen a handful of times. CDR3 residues: CASSIGGMGYGYTF. CDR3 nucleotides: TGTGCCAGTAGTATAGGCGGGATGGGCTATGGCTACACCTTC. The chain is built from TRBV19 and TRBJ1-2, with unresolved D. The ends were cut back, 1 base at V and 4 bases at J, with 10 bases in the middle. The CDR3 spans 14 residues. From germline, CDR1 is LNHDA and CDR2 SQIVND (reference sequence).

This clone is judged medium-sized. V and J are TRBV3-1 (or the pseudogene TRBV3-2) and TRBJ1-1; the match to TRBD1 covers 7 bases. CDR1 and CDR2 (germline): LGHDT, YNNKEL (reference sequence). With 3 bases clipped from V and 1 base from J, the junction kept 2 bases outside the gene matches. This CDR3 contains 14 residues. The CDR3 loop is CASSHGQANTEAFF. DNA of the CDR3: TGTGCCAGCAGCCACGGACAGGCGAACACTGAAGCTTTCTTT.

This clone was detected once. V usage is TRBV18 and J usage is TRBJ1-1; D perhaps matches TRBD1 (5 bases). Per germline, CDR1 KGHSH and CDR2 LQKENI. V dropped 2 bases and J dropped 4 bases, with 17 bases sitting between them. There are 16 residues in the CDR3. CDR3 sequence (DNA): TGTGCCAGCTCACCAGGTCCCCCTGGGGGAGGCACTGAAGCTTTCTTT. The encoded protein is CASSPGPPGGGTEAFF.

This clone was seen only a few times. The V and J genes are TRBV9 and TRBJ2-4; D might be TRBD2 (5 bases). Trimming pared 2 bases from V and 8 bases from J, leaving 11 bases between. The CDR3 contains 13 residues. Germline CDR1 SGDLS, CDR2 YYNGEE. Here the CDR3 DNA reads TGTGCCAGCAGCGTGGAAGTGCGGGACATTCAGTACTTC. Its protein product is CASSVEVRDIQYF.

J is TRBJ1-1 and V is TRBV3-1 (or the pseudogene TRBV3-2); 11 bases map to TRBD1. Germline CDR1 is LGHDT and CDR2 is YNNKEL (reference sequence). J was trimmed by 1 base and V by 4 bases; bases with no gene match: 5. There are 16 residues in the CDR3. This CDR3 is CASSPRTGGPNTEAFF. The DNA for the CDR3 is TGTGCCAGCAGCCCCCGGACAGGGGGCCCGAACACTGAAGCTTTCTTT.

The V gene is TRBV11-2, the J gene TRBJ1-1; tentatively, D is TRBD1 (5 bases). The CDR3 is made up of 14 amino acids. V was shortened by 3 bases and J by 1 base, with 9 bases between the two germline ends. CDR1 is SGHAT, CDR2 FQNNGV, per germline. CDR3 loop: CASSLGVGNTEAFF. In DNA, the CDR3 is TGTGCCAGCAGCTTGGGGGTGGGGAACACTGAAGCTTTCTTT. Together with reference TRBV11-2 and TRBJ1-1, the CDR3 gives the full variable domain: EAGVAQSPRYKIIEKRQSVAFWCNPISGHATLYWYQQILGQGPKLLIQFQNNGVVDDSQLPKDRFSAERLKGVDSTLKIQPAKLEDSAVYLCASSLGVGNTEAFFGQGTRLTVV.

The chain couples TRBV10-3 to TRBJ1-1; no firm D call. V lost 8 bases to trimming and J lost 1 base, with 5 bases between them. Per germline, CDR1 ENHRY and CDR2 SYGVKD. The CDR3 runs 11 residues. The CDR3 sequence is CAIQKNTEAFF. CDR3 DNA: TGTGCCATCCAGAAGAACACTGAAGCTTTCTTT.